This entry is about one T cell receptor beta chain. Its antigen remains unidentified. The data are from a study of PD-1 blockade in classical Hodgkin lymphoma. The study, taken as a whole, reports: Those patients who began receiving nivolumab less than 1 year after ASCT had lower diversity, and they were excluded.

V lost 5 bases to trimming and J lost 6 bases, with 19 bases between them. Germline lookup yields CDR1 MNHEY and CDR2 SVGAGI. The CDR3 contains 15 residues. The protocol was immunoSEQ multiplex PCR, while the TCRdb copy is restricted to in-frame clones and leaves out a portion. The sample consists of tens of thousands of clones, about 71% of them appearing once. Every patient experienced relapse after autologous stem cell transplantation, and brentuximab vedotin exposure varied. The chain combines TRBV6-5 with TRBJ1-2, with no clear D. This TCR was recovered from a human donor with classical Hodgkin lymphoma. The sequencing here drew on peripheral blood mononuclear cells (PBMCs), taken before the second cycle of nivolumab. CDR3: CASSPPGKKRDGYTF. Written as DNA, the CDR3 is TGTGCCAGCAGTCCTCCGGGAAAAAAAAGGGATGGCTACACCTTC.